The present entry profiles one TCR beta chain with its context. This record belongs to a study of blood T cell repertoires in COVID-19. Study in general: Researchers got acute and convalescent COVID-19 samples from the United States, Italy and Spain.

J was trimmed by 1 base and V by 6 bases; bases with no gene match: 0. The CDR3 runs 13 residues. CDR1 and CDR2 from the germline V gene are MNHEY and SVGAGI. In the original workflow: Counts of nucleated cells, estimated from reference gene primer amplification, were obtained. Produced via immunoSEQ multiplex PCR; TCRdb's table is partial and in-frame only. V, J and clone size derive from that table, while D and trimming were established from the DNA sequence. The sample gives about 51,000 clones, 70% to 90% of which show up once; over 1% is in the top ten. This receptor was obtained from a man aged 55 to 69 with acute or convalescent COVID-19. The specimen sequenced was peripheral blood. The V call is TRBV6-5, the J call TRBJ2-3, with 8 positions matching TRBD2. The CDR3, as DNA: TGTGCCAGCAGGCGGGGGGGCACAGATACGCAGTATTTT. Translating gives CASRRGGTDTQYF.